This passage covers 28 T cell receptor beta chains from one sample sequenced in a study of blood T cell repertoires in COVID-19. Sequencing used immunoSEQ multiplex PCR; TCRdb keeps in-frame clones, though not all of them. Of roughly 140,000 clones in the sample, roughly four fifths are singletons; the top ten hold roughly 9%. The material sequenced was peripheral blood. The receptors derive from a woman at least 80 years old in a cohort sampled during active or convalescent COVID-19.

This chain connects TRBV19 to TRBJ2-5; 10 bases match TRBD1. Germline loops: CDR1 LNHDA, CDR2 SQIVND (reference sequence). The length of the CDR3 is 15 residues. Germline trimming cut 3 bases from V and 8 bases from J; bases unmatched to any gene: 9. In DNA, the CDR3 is TGTGCCAGTAGTATTACGGGACAGGGGAGAGTTACCCAGTACTTC. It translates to CASSITGQGRVTQYF.

CDR3 amino acids: CASSDGGNSTGELFF. CDR3 nucleotides: TGTGCCAGCAGTGACGGCGGGAACTCCACCGGGGAGCTGTTTTTT. V is TRBV6-4 and J is TRBJ2-2; a weak D match, TRBD2 (6 bases). Deletions cut 2 bases from V and 4 bases from J, with 11 bases between. The germline gives CDR1 MRHNA, CDR2 SNTAGT. The CDR3 covers 15 residues.

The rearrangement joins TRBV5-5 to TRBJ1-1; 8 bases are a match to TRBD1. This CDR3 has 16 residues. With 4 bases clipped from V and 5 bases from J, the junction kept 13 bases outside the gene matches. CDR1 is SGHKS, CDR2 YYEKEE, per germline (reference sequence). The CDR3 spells CASSANIRGRVTEAFF. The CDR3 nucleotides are TGTGCCAGCAGCGCCAATATCAGGGGGCGCGTAACTGAAGCTTTCTTT.

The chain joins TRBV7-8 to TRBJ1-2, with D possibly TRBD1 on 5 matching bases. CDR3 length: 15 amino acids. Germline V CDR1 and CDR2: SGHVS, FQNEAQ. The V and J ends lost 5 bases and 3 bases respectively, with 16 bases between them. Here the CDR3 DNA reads TGTGCCAGCAGCCACCTGGGGCAAGAAGACTATGGCTACACCTTC. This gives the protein CASSHLGQEDYGYTF.

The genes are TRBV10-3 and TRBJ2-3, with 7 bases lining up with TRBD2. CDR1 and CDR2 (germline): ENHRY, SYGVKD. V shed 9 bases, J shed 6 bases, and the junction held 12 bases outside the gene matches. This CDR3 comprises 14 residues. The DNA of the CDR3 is TGTGCCATAGGTCCTCCGGGGGGACCCGATACGCAGTATTTT. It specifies CAIGPPGGPDTQYF.

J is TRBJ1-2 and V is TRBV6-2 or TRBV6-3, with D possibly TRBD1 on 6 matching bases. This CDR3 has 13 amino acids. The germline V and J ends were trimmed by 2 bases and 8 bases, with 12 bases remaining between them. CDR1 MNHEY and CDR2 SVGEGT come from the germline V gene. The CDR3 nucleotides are TGTGCCAGCAGTTACGACAGGATCGACGGCTACACCTTC. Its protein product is CASSYDRIDGYTF.

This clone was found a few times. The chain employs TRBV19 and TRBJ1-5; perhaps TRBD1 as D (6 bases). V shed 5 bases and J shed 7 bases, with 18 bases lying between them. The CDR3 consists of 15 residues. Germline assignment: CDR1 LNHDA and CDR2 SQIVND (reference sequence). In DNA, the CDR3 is TGTGCCAGTAGTGGAGTCAGGGGAGCTGGGCAGCCCCAGCATTTT. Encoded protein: CASSGVRGAGQPQHF.

CDR3 DNA sequence: TGCGCCAGCAGCTTGGCCGATAGGGGGACCCAGTACTTC. Translated: CASSLADRGTQYF. The chain employs TRBV5-1 and TRBJ2-5; a possible D gene is TRBD1 (5 bases). The CDR3 totals 13 residues. Germline CDR1 SGHRS, CDR2 YFSETQ. V was clipped by 0 bases and J by 7 bases, with 10 bases between them. The whole variable domain, filled in from reference TRBV5-1 and TRBJ2-5, reads KAGVTQTPRYLIKTRGQQVTLSCSPISGHRSVSWYQQTPGQGLQFLFEYFSETQRNKGNFPGRFSGRQFSNSRSEMNVSTLELGDSALYLCASSLADRGTQYFGPGTRLLVL.

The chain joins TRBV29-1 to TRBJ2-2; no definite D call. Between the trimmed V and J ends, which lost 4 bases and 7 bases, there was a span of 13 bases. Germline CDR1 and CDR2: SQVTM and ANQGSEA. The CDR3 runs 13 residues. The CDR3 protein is CSVVQWANGELFF. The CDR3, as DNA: TGCAGCGTTGTACAGTGGGCAAACGGGGAGCTGTTTTTT.

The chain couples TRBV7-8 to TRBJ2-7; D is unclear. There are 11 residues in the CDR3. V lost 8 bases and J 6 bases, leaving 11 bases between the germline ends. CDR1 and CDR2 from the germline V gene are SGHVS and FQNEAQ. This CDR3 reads CASCLDGEQYF. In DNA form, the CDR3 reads TGTGCCAGCTGCCTAGACGGCGAGCAGTACTTC.

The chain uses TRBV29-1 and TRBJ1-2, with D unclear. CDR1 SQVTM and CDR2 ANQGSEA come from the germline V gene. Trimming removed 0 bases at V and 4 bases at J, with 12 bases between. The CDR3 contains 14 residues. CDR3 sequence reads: CSVEDWREGYGYTF. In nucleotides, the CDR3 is TGCAGCGTTGAAGATTGGAGGGAAGGCTATGGCTACACCTTC.

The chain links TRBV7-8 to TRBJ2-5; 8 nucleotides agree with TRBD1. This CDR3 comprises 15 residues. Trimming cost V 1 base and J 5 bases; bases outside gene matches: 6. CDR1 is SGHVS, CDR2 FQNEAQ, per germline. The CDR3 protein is CASSLGTGTSETQYF. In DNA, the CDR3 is TGTGCCAGCAGCTTAGGGACAGGGACATCCGAGACCCAGTACTTC. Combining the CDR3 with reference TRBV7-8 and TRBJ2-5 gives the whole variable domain GAGVSQSPRYKVAKRGQDVALRCDPISGHVSLFWYQQALGQGPEFLTYFQNEAQLDKSGLPSDRFFAERPEGSVSTLKIQRTQQEDSAVYLCASSLGTGTSETQYFGPGTRLLVL.

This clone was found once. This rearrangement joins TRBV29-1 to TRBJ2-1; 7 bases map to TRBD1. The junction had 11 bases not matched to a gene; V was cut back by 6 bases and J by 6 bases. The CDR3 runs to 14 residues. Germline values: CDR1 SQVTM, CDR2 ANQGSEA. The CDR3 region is CSVLPLDRANEQFF. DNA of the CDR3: TGCAGCGTCCTCCCCCTAGACAGGGCCAATGAGCAGTTCTTC.

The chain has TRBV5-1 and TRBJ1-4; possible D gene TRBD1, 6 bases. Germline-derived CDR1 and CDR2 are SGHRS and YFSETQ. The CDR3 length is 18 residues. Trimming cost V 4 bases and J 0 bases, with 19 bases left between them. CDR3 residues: CASSTGFLTGTTNEKLFF. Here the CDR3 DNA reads TGCGCCAGCAGCACCGGATTCCTTACAGGGACAACTAATGAAAAACTGTTTTTT. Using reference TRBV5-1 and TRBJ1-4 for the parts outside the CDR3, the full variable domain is KAGVTQTPRYLIKTRGQQVTLSCSPISGHRSVSWYQQTPGQGLQFLFEYFSETQRNKGNFPGRFSGRQFSNSRSEMNVSTLELGDSALYLCASSTGFLTGTTNEKLFFGSGTQLSVL.

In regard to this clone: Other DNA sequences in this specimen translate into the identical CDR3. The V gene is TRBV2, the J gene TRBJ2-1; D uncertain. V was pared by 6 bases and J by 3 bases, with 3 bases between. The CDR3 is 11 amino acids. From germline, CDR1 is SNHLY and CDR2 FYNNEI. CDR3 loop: CASSYYNEQFF. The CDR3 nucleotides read TGTGCCAGCAGCTACTACAATGAGCAGTTCTTC.

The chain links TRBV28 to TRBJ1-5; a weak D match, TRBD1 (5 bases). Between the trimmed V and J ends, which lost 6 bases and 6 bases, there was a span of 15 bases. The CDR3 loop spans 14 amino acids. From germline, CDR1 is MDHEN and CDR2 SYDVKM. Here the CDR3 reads CASRRGGVPQPQHF. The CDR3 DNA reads TGTGCCAGCAGGCGGGGGGGGGTCCCTCAGCCCCAGCATTTT.

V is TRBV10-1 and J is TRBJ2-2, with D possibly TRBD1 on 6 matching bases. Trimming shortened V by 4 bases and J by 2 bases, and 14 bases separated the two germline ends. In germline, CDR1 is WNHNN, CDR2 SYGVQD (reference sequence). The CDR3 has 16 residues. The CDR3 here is CASSGGRGCNTGELFF. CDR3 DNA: TGCGCCAGCAGTGGGGGTAGGGGGTGTAACACCGGGGAGCTGTTTTTT.

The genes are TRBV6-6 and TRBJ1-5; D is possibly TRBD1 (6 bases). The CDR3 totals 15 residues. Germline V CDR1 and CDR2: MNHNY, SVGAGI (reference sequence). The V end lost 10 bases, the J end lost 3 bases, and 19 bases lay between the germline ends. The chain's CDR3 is CAIRPGQHTNQPQHF. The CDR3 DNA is TGTGCCATCAGGCCGGGACAACATACCAATCAGCCCCAGCATTTT.

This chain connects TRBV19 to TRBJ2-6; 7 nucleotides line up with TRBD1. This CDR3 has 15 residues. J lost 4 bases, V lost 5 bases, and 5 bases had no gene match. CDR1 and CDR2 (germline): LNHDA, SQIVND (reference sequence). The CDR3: CASSPTGVGANVLTF. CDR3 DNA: TGTGCCAGTAGTCCCACAGGGGTAGGGGCCAACGTCCTGACTTTC.

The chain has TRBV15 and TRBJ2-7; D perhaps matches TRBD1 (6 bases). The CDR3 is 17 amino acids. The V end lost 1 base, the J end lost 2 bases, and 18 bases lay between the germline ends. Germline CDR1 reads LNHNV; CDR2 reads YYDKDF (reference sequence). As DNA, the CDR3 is TGTGCCACCAGCAGAGGACAGGATAGCCTGTCAACCTACGAGCAGTACTTC. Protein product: CATSRGQDSLSTYEQYF.

DNA of the CDR3: TGTGCCAGCAGCCCGGGACAGGGATACGAGCAGTACGTC. Its translation: CASSPGQGYEQYV. The rearrangement uses TRBV28 and TRBJ2-7; the match to TRBD1 covers 9 bases. Per the germline V gene, CDR1 is MDHEN and CDR2 is SYDVKM. The ends lost 6 bases at V and 4 bases at J; junction bases unmatched: 4. This CDR3 comprises 13 residues.

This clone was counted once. Written as DNA, the CDR3 is TGTGCCAGCAGTTACTACTCCAACCCCCGGGATACTGCTTTGTACTTC. It encodes CASSYYSNPRDTALYF. The J gene is TRBJ2-5, the V gene TRBV6-6, with TRBD2 as a possible D gene (5 bases). V lost 1 base, J lost 13 bases, and 25 bases lay in between. Looked up from germline, CDR1 is MNHNY and CDR2 is SVGAGI (reference sequence). The CDR3 runs 16 residues.

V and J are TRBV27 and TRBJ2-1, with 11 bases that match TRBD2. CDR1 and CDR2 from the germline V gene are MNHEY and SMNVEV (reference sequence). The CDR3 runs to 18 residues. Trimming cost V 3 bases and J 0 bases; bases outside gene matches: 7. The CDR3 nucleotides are TGTGCCAGCAGTTTGCGGACTAGCGGGCGTAGCTCCTACAATGAGCAGTTCTTC. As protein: CASSLRTSGRSSYNEQFF.

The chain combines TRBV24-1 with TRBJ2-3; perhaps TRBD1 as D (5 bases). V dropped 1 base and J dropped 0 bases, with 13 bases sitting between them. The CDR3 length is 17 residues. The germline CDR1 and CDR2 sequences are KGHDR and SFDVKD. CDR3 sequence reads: CATSDFGQGLSTDTQYF. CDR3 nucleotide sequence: TGTGCCACCAGTGATTTTGGGCAGGGCCTTAGCACAGATACGCAGTATTTT.

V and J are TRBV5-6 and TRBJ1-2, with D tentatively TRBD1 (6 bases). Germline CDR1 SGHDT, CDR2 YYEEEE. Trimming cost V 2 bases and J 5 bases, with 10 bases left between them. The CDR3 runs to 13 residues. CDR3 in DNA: TGTGCCAGCAGCTTTTGGGGGCCTTATGGCTACACCTTC. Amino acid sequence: CASSFWGPYGYTF.

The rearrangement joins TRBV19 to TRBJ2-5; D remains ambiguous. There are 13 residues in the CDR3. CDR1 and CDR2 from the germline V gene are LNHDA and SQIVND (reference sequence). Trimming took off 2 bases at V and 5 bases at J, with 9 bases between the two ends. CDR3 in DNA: TGTGCCAGTAGTATAAGCCCCCTGGAGACCCAGTACTTC. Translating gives CASSISPLETQYF.

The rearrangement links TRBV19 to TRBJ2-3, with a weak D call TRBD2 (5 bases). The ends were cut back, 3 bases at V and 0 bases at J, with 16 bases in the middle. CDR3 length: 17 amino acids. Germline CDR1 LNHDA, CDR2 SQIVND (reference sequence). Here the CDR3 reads CASSIVSRATSTDTQYF. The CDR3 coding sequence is TGTGCCAGTAGTATTGTATCGCGGGCCACTAGCACAGATACGCAGTATTTT. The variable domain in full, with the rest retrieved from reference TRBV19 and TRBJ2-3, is DGGITQSPKYLFRKEGQNVTLSCEQNLNHDAMYWYRQDPGQGLRLIYYSQIVNDFQKGDIAEGYSVSREKKESFPLTVTSAQKNPTAFYLCASSIVSRATSTDTQYFGPGTRLTVL.

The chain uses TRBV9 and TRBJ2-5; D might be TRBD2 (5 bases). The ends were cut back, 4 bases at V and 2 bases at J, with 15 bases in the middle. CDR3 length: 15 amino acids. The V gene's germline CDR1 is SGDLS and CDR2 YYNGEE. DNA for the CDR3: TGTGCCAGCAGCCCCCGAGGGAGATCACAAGAGACCCAGTACTTC. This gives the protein CASSPRGRSQETQYF.